This T cell receptor (beta chain) was sequenced during a study of shared clonotypes between healthy human individuals. Assay: immunoSEQ multiplex PCR; the TCRdb copy retains only in-frame clones and omits some. The sample carries about 1 million clones, about 75% recorded once. Donation came from healthy HIV-negative adults that had no recent acute infections or vaccinations. Negatively enriched CD4+ T cells were divided by CD45RA into naive and memory. Findings of the study overall: The sharing of about 5% of naive CD4 clonotypes was seen across a few donors.

Details on this clone: The antigen is undetermined.

V dropped 4 bases and J dropped 0; count of bases not matched to a gene: 6. The V gene's germline CDR1 is SGHRS and CDR2 YFSETQ. The CDR3 runs 16 residues. The specimen was memory CD4+ T cells sorted from blood. Regarding subset: CD45RA-negative fraction. The sequence was collected from a man aged 18 to 29 in good health. V is TRBV5-1 and J is TRBJ1-1; 10 bases fit TRBD1. The CDR3 sequence: CASSQGQGTLNTEAFF. CDR3 DNA sequence: TGCGCCAGCAGCCAGGGACAGGGGACTTTGAACACTGAAGCTTTCTTT.